Included here is one TCR beta chain sequence, with context. V was pared by 2 bases and J by 0 bases, with 7 bases between. The CDR3 totals 14 residues. Germline V gives CDR1 SEHNR, CDR2 FQNEAQ (reference sequence). Sequencing used immunoSEQ multiplex PCR; TCRdb keeps in-frame clones, though not all of them. The sample lists approximately 200,000 clones; approximately 90% were seen once. These data originate in a study of blood T cell repertoires in COVID-19. The chain carries TRBV7-9 and TRBJ1-1; D is perhaps TRBD1 (5 bases). This receptor was taken from a man aged 45-65 years with acute or convalescent COVID-19. Material: peripheral blood. Written as DNA, the CDR3 is TGTGCCAGCAGCTTAACAGGAGTGAACACTGAAGCTTTCTTT. It specifies CASSLTGVNTEAFF.